A single sample gave rise to the 29 T cell receptor beta chains below, sequenced in a study of spatial heterogeneity in lung cancer (dated by TCRdb to about 2019). In light of the paper, this sample's time point label describes: sample taken at primary tumor resection. Study-level results and caveats: The tumor nonsynonymous mutation count correlated with the number of expanded alpha and beta TCRs within the tumor.

Antigen specificity for these receptors is unknown. The library was prepared using 5' RACE. Instrument used: NextSeq 500. The public reads were reprocessed in TCRdb via fastp at Q25 and MiXCR, keeping in-frame beta chains. Rows with one shared CDR3 protein collapse into an entry with the most common genes and DNA. This sample has about 8,400 distinct CDR3 sequences in its table, and under 10% of those were observed once. Clones ranked in the top ten supply approximately 4.1% of the sample. The sample was lung tumor tissue, taken at surgery. All receptors derive from a male donor with early-stage non-small cell lung cancer.

Relative to its sample, this clonotype is medium-sized. With the library built for alpha chains, this beta chain is off target and its frequency is not meaningful. This chain joins TRBV7-9 and TRBJ2-5; D is uncertain. Trimming left V 5 bases short and J 2 bases short, with 12 bases between. The CDR3 sequence is 14 residues long. CDR1 is SEHNR, CDR2 FQNEAQ, per germline (reference sequence). The CDR3 region is CASSPPTPQETQYF. The CDR3 coding sequence is TGTGCCAGCAGCCCCCCCACCCCACAAGAGACCCAGTACTTC.

This clonotype has a count of ten or more. A library made for alpha chains picked up this beta chain off target, so its size means little. This chain uses TRBV12-3 or TRBV12-4 with TRBJ1-2; 10 positions match TRBD1. The V and J ends lost 1 base and 3 bases, in that order; junction bases with no gene match: 5. The CDR3 sequence is 16 residues long. This CDR3 reads CASSLEVGTGDYGYTF. For the CDR3, the DNA is TGTGCCAGCAGTTTAGAGGTTGGGACAGGGGACTATGGCTACACCTTC.

This clonotype was recorded many times. This beta chain represents an off-target read in a library built for alpha chains; its size is of limited meaning. This chain joins TRBV20-1 and TRBJ2-1, with 12 nucleotides matching TRBD2. The CDR3 is 16 amino acids. The V gene's germline CDR1 is DFQATT and CDR2 SNEGSKA (reference sequence). The V and J ends lost 6 bases and 1 base, in that order; junction bases with no gene match: 7. The CDR3 here is CSAISGTSGSYNEQFF. Here the CDR3 DNA reads TGCAGTGCCATCTCCGGGACTAGCGGGTCCTACAATGAGCAGTTCTTC.

This clonotype has at least ten counts. This beta chain is off target for a library built for alpha chains, so its abundance means little. The chain combines TRBV18 with TRBJ1-2, with D possibly being TRBD1 (6 bases). The CDR3 has 15 residues. V was shortened by 2 bases and J by 3 bases, with 13 bases between the two germline ends. Germline V gene lookup returns CDR1 KGHSH and CDR2 LQKENI. In nucleotides, the CDR3 is TGTGCCAGCTCACCAAGAGTAGACAGGCACTATGGCTACACCTTC. It specifies CASSPRVDRHYGYTF.

This clonotype is judged medium-sized (0.01 to 0.1%). Because this beta chain is a stray read in a library intended to capture alpha chains, its abundance should not be given much weight. V is TRBV7-9 and J is TRBJ2-5; TRBD1 or TRBD2 may be the D gene (5 bases each). The CDR3 runs 14 residues. V lost 6 bases and J lost 0, with 11 bases in between. Per the germline V gene, CDR1 is SEHNR and CDR2 is FQNEAQ (reference sequence). Written as DNA, the CDR3 is TGTGCCAGCAGTCACGGGGCTAACCAAGAGACCCAGTACTTC. It is translated as CASSHGANQETQYF. Filled out from reference TRBV7-9 and TRBJ2-5, the complete variable domain reads DTGVSQNPRHKITKRGQNVTFRCDPISEHNRLYWYRQTLGQGPEFLTYFQNEAQLEKSRLLSDRFSAERPKGSFSTLEIQRTEQGDSAMYLCASSHGANQETQYFGPGTRLLVL.

This clonotype appeared many times. This beta chain turned up in a library designed for alpha chains; as an off-target read, its abundance says little. V and J are TRBV5-1 and TRBJ1-2; D unresolved. Germline V gene lookup returns CDR1 SGHRS and CDR2 YFSETQ. The CDR3 totals 16 residues. Trimming removed 2 bases at V and 2 bases at J, with 16 bases between. CDR3 nucleotide sequence: TGCGCCAGCAGCTTCCCCCAAGACGGCGGAAACTATGGCTACACCTTC. Its translation is CASSFPQDGGNYGYTF.

In regard to this clonotype: With the library built for alpha chains, this beta chain is off target and its frequency is not meaningful. The V call is TRBV9, the J call TRBJ2-3; a weak D match, TRBD1 (6 bases). V shed 0 bases and J shed 5 bases, with 16 bases lying between them. In germline, CDR1 is SGDLS, CDR2 YYNGEE. CDR3 length: 16 amino acids. In DNA form, the CDR3 reads TGTGCCAGCAGCGTAGGGGAAGGGGGACAAGTAGATACGCAGTATTTT. Residues: CASSVGEGGQVDTQYF.

This clonotype was recorded once. This beta chain is off target for a library built for alpha chains, so its abundance means little. This sequence joins TRBV20-1 and TRBJ2-7; the match to TRBD2 covers 11 bases. The CDR3 loop spans 15 amino acids. The V gene's germline CDR1 is DFQATT and CDR2 SNEGSKA (reference sequence). V lost 1 base, J lost 2 bases, and 4 bases stayed unmatched. CDR3 DNA: TGCAGTGCTAGAGCGCGGGGACTAGCGGCCTACGAGCAGTACTTC. This gives the protein CSARARGLAAYEQYF.

By share of the sample, this clonotype is medium-sized. This beta chain slipped into a library made for alpha chains as a stray read, so its size is not meaningful. This chain connects TRBV6-1 to TRBJ1-5; tentatively, D is TRBD1 (5 bases). The CDR3 loop spans 16 amino acids. Germline CDR1 MNHNS, CDR2 SASEGT. Deletions cut 6 bases from V and 0 bases from J, with 15 bases between. This CDR3 reads CASRDHRFSSNQPQHF. In DNA, the CDR3 is TGTGCCAGCAGGGATCACAGGTTTTCTAGCAATCAGCCCCAGCATTTT.

This clonotype ranks as medium-sized. The library was built for alpha chains, so this beta chain is an off-target read and its size means little. Here the CDR3 reads CSARPSGLAYEQYF. Here the CDR3 DNA reads TGCAGTGCTAGACCTAGCGGGCTTGCCTACGAGCAGTACTTC. The gene calls are TRBV20-1 and TRBJ2-7, with TRBD2 matching over 8 bases. The germline V gene encodes CDR1 DFQATT and CDR2 SNEGSKA (reference sequence). Trimming cost V 2 bases and J 2 bases; bases outside gene matches: 5. CDR3 length equals 14 residues.

In this sample, this clonotype turned up many times. The junction and the germline gene differ at one end; a read error may be behind it. Because this beta chain is a stray read in a library intended to capture alpha chains, its abundance should not be given much weight. The CDR3 is CARRSYNEQFF. CDR3 coding DNA: TGTGCCAGGAGATCCTACAATGAGCAGTTCTTC. The gene calls are TRBV30 and TRBJ2-1; D is unclear. Looked up from germline, CDR1 is GTSNPN and CDR2 is SVGIG (reference sequence). The CDR3 runs 11 residues.

This clonotype counts as medium-sized. This beta chain is off target for a library built for alpha chains, so its abundance means little. The chain employs TRBV7-9 and TRBJ2-1; TRBD1 is a possible D gene (6 bases). Trimming stripped 5 bases from V and 0 bases from J, with 23 bases between. Germline V gives CDR1 SEHNR, CDR2 FQNEAQ (reference sequence). This CDR3 contains 19 residues. The CDR3 DNA is TGTGCCAGCAGCGCAGGGCGGACAGACATATCATACTCCTACAATGAGCAGTTCTTC. Amino acid sequence: CASSAGRTDISYSYNEQFF.

This clonotype is deemed medium-sized. The library was built for alpha chains, so this beta chain is an off-target read and its size means little. This chain links TRBV9 with TRBJ2-5, with TRBD2 matching 7 bases. Germline V lookup: CDR1 SGDLS, CDR2 YYNGEE. After removal of 2 bases from V and 5 bases from J, the junction contained 6 bases not matched to a gene. The CDR3 loop spans 14 amino acids. The DNA for the CDR3 is TGTGCCAGCAGCGTTCGTGCGGGAGAGGAGACCCAGTACTTC. Amino acids: CASSVRAGEETQYF.

This clonotype showed up just a few times. This beta chain is off target for a library built for alpha chains, so its abundance means little. The chain uses TRBV24-1 and TRBJ2-1; TRBD1 matches at 7 bases. This CDR3 contains 16 residues. V dropped 4 bases and J dropped 6; count of bases not matched to a gene: 11. Germline CDR1 and CDR2: KGHDR and SFDVKD. The CDR3 coding sequence is TGTGCCACCAGTGACCCCCGACAGGGTAGGGCCAATGAGCAGTTCTTC. Protein product: CATSDPRQGRANEQFF.

This clonotype is medium-sized in the sample. This beta chain turned up in a library designed for alpha chains; as an off-target read, its abundance says little. The genes are TRBV28 and TRBJ1-2; 11 bases line up with TRBD1. Germline CDR1 and CDR2: MDHEN and SYDVKM. V was clipped by 7 bases and J by 5 bases; unmatched bases: 6. The CDR3 consists of 14 residues. This CDR3 is CASTWTGGAYGYTF. CDR3 coding DNA: TGTGCCAGCACCTGGACAGGGGGCGCTTATGGCTACACCTTC.

Judged by abundance, this clonotype is medium-sized. In a library made to pick up alpha chains, this beta chain is a stray read with a size that means little. The chain is built from TRBV27 and TRBJ2-7, with TRBD2 matching 14 bases. V was clipped by 5 bases and J by 6 bases; unmatched bases: 6. In germline, CDR1 is MNHEY, CDR2 SMNVEV (reference sequence). The CDR3 totals 15 residues. The DNA of the CDR3 is TGTGCCAGCAGTATGGGACTAGCGGGAGTTGGCGAGCAGTACTTC. This gives the protein CASSMGLAGVGEQYF.

In this sample, this clonotype is medium-sized (0.01 to 0.1%). Little can be read into the size of this beta chain, an off-target read in a library designed for alpha chains. The J gene is TRBJ2-7, the V gene TRBV20-1; D might be TRBD1 (5 bases). Germline assignment: CDR1 DFQATT and CDR2 SNEGSKA (reference sequence). The V end was cut by 6 bases, the J end by 3 bases, with 12 bases between. The CDR3 contains 12 residues. As DNA, the CDR3 is TGCAGTGCCCAGACAGTTAGCTACGAGCAGTACTTC. Protein product: CSAQTVSYEQYF.

Relative to its sample, this clonotype is medium-sized. Since the library was made to target alpha chains, this beta chain is a stray read and its abundance is not meaningful. CDR3 sequence (DNA): TGCAGTGCCCTAGCGGGAGCAACCACAGATACGCAGTATTTT. Encoded protein: CSALAGATTDTQYF. V gene TRBV20-1 combines with J gene TRBJ2-3; 10 bases fit TRBD2. The CDR3 contains 14 residues. J lost 2 bases, V lost 6 bases, and 5 bases had no gene match. Germline assignment: CDR1 DFQATT and CDR2 SNEGSKA (reference sequence).

This clonotype was counted many times. Found in a library prepared for alpha chains, this beta chain is an off-target read, and its abundance has little meaning. The rearrangement joins TRBV18 to TRBJ1-6; 7 nucleotides align to TRBD1. The CDR3 is 14 amino acids. Losses at the gene ends were 3 bases for V and 6 bases for J; bases not matched to a gene: 2. The germline gives CDR1 KGHSH, CDR2 LQKENI. CDR3 bases: TGTGCCAGCTCACCGGGACAGCCTAATTCACCCCTCCACTTT. Encoded protein: CASSPGQPNSPLHF.

This clonotype is deemed medium-sized. This beta chain lies outside the target of a library built for alpha chains; its clone size means little. J is TRBJ1-1 and V is TRBV7-2, with D unclear. The germline gives CDR1 SGHTA, CDR2 FQGNSA. This CDR3 has 13 amino acids. With 4 bases removed from V and 3 bases from J, the gap between germline ends came to 9 bases. For the CDR3, the DNA is TGTGCCAGCAGCTCACTAAGGCACACTGAAGCTTTCTTT. Its protein product is CASSSLRHTEAFF.

In its sample, this clonotype ranks as medium-sized. This beta chain is an off-target read within a library intended for alpha chains, so its frequency means little. The gene calls are TRBV20-1 and TRBJ2-3; D uncertain. Germline values: CDR1 DFQATT, CDR2 SNEGSKA (reference sequence). The V and J ends lost 1 base and 2 bases respectively, with 10 bases between them. The length of the CDR3 is 14 residues. This CDR3 reads CSARGRPATDTQYF. In DNA, the CDR3 is TGCAGTGCTAGAGGGCGACCCGCCACAGATACGCAGTATTTT.

This clonotype counts as medium-sized (0.01 to 0.1%). The size of this beta chain means little, since it is a stray read in a library made for alpha chains. The V and J genes are TRBV10-3 and TRBJ2-6; D might be TRBD2 (6 bases). CDR3 length: 18 residues. Trimming removed 11 bases from V and 0 bases from J, with 23 bases in between. The germline V gene has CDR1 ENHRY and CDR2 SYGVKD. CDR3 region: CAPLVVPGLTSGANVLTF. For the CDR3, the DNA is TGTGCCCCCCTCGTGGTCCCCGGACTAACCTCTGGGGCCAACGTCCTGACTTTC.

This clonotype was counted a single time. A library made for alpha chains picked up this beta chain off target, so its size means little. V and J are TRBV5-1 and TRBJ2-3, with D possibly TRBD2 on 6 matching bases. CDR1 is SGHRS, CDR2 YFSETQ, per germline. Between the trimmed V and J ends, which lost 0 bases and 1 base, there was a span of 15 bases. The CDR3 totals 17 residues. The DNA of the CDR3 is TGCGCCAGCAGCTTGGAATTGCGCGGGACGGGCACAGATACGCAGTATTTT. Translated: CASSLELRGTGTDTQYF.

This clonotype counts as medium-sized. Because this beta chain is a stray read in a library intended to capture alpha chains, its abundance should not be given much weight. This chain connects TRBV7-2 to TRBJ1-4; a possible D gene is TRBD1 (6 bases). Looked up from germline, CDR1 is SGHTA and CDR2 is FQGNSA. Trimming cost V 5 bases and J 2 bases, with 12 bases left between them. CDR3 length: 15 residues. The DNA of the CDR3 is TGTGCCAGCAGCCGAGGGGGGGCTACTAATGAAAAACTGTTTTTT. Translation gives CASSRGGATNEKLFF.

This clonotype ranks as medium-sized. In a library made to pick up alpha chains, this beta chain is a stray read with a size that means little. The V gene is TRBV10-3, the J gene TRBJ2-3; possible D gene TRBD2, 7 bases. With 4 bases removed from V and 3 bases from J, the gap between germline ends came to 14 bases. The CDR3 is 15 amino acids. Germline V CDR1 and CDR2: ENHRY, SYGVKD. The CDR3 DNA reads TGTGCCATCAGTGCGGGGGGCTTCCGTACAGATACGCAGTATTTT. This gives the protein CAISAGGFRTDTQYF.

This clonotype is labeled as medium-sized. This beta chain is an unintended read in a library built for alpha chains; its size means little. The rearrangement links TRBV6-6 to TRBJ1-2, with D unresolved. V shed 2 bases and J shed 4 bases, with 5 bases lying between them. CDR3 size: 12 residues. Germline assignment: CDR1 MNHNY and CDR2 SVGAGI (reference sequence). Here the CDR3 reads CASSYEVYGYTF. Here the CDR3 DNA reads TGTGCCAGCAGTTACGAAGTCTATGGCTACACCTTC.

This clonotype is medium-sized in the sample. Because this beta chain is a stray read in a library intended to capture alpha chains, its abundance should not be given much weight. The chain is built from TRBV11-2 and TRBJ2-3; D gene ambiguous. Trimming removed 0 bases at V and 5 bases at J, with 6 bases between. This CDR3 comprises 13 residues. In germline, CDR1 is SGHAT, CDR2 FQNNGV. The DNA for the CDR3 is TGTGCCAGCAGCTTAGAGATCGAAGATACGCAGTATTTT. This encodes CASSLEIEDTQYF.

This clonotype was seen ten or more times. This beta chain lies outside the target of a library built for alpha chains; its clone size means little. V and J are TRBV29-1 and TRBJ2-3, with 8 bases that match TRBD2. CDR3 length: 16 residues. The germline V gene encodes CDR1 SQVTM and CDR2 ANQGSEA. The J segment lost 2 bases and the V segment lost 4 bases, leaving 11 bases of the junction unmatched. The CDR3 DNA sequence: TGCAGCGTTGGTGGTATAGCGGGGCTTTCCACAGATACGCAGTATTTT. It translates to CSVGGIAGLSTDTQYF.

By frequency in the sample, this clonotype is medium-sized. A library made for alpha chains picked up this beta chain off target, so its size means little. The chain uses TRBV7-8 and TRBJ2-1; the D gene could be TRBD1 or TRBD2 (6 bases each). V shed 2 bases and J shed 6 bases, with 26 bases lying between them. CDR3 size: 19 residues. Per germline, CDR1 SGHVS and CDR2 FQNEAQ. The CDR3 region has the DNA TGTGCCAGCAGCTTATCCGGGTTCGGGGGCTTTCTCGTCGGCAATGAGCAGTTCTTC. Translated, it gives CASSLSGFGGFLVGNEQFF.